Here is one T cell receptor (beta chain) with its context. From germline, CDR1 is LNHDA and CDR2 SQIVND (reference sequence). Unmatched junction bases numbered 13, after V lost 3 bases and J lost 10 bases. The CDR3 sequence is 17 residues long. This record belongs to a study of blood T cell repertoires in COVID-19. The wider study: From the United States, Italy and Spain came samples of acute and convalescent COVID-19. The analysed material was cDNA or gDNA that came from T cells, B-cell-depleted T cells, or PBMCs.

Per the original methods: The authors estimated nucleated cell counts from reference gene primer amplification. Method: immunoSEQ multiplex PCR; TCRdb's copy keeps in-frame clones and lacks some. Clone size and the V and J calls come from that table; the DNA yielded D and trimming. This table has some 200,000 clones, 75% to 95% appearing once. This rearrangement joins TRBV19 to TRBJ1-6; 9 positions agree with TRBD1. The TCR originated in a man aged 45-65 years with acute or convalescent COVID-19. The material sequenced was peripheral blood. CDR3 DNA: TGTGCCAGTAGTATTGGAGACAGGGGGTCTCCTAGATCACCCCTCCACTTT. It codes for CASSIGDRGSPRSPLHF.